The 31 T cell receptor beta chains reported below all come from one sample, sequenced in a study. Using its own MiXCR run on the 5' RACE reads, TCRdb lists one record per CDR3 protein. The sample yields approximately 12,000 distinct CDR3 sequences, 40% to 55% seen once. Sequencing was done on a sample of tumor-infiltrating naive CD4+ T cells sorted from the breast tumor. As to subset: naive CD4+ T cells, CD4+CD45RA+CD25-. The receptors come from a female donor with breast cancer.

The rearrangement joins TRBV7-3 to TRBJ2-1, with a possible D match to TRBD2 (6 bases). Germline assignment: CDR1 SGHTA and CDR2 FQGTGA. CDR3 length: 13 amino acids. Trimming took off 5 bases at V and 3 bases at J, with 8 bases between the two ends. The CDR3 loop reads CASSGTGYNEQFF. The CDR3 region has the DNA TGTGCCAGCAGCGGGACTGGCTACAATGAGCAGTTCTTC.

This clonotype has just one count. The rearrangement joins TRBV11-2 to TRBJ2-4; D perhaps matches TRBD2 (6 bases). Germline values: CDR1 SGHAT, CDR2 FQNNGV. The germline V and J ends were trimmed by 1 base and 1 base, with 14 bases remaining between them. CDR3 size: 17 residues. This CDR3 reads CASSLGWAGYAKNIQYF. The CDR3 coding sequence is TGTGCCAGCAGCTTAGGTTGGGCGGGATATGCCAAAAACATTCAGTACTTC. The entire variable domain, with the rest obtained from reference TRBV11-2 and TRBJ2-4, is as follows: EAGVAQSPRYKIIEKRQSVAFWCNPISGHATLYWYQQILGQGPKLLIQFQNNGVVDDSQLPKDRFSAERLKGVDSTLKIQPAKLEDSAVYLCASSLGWAGYAKNIQYFGAGTRLSVL.

The J gene is TRBJ2-3, the V gene TRBV7-2; a weak D match, TRBD2 (6 bases). Germline V gene lookup returns CDR1 SGHTA and CDR2 FQGNSA. The V and J ends lost 5 bases and 2 bases respectively, with 14 bases between them. CDR3 length: 15 amino acids. The CDR3 is CASSPVAAYTDTQYF. The CDR3 bases are TGTGCCAGCAGCCCAGTAGCGGCATACACAGATACGCAGTATTTT.

The V gene is TRBV12-3 or TRBV12-4, the J gene TRBJ2-1, with 11 bases identical to TRBD2. J was trimmed by 3 bases and V by 10 bases; bases with no gene match: 14. The CDR3 is 17 residues long. The CDR3 reads CAIDGVPGTSGYNEQFF. The CDR3 nucleotides are TGTGCCATCGATGGGGTCCCTGGGACTAGCGGCTACAATGAGCAGTTCTTC.

This chain joins TRBV6-5 and TRBJ2-1; D unclear. Germline V gene data show CDR1 as MNHEY and CDR2 as SVGAGI. The CDR3 spans 14 residues. V lost 0 bases, J lost 3 bases, and 6 bases lay in between. This CDR3 reads CASSYSNIYNEQFF. CDR3 in DNA: TGTGCCAGCAGTTACTCGAACATCTACAATGAGCAGTTCTTC.

V is TRBV20-1 and J is TRBJ2-5, with 11 bases aligning to TRBD2. The trim removed 6 bases at V and 7 bases at J, leaving 10 bases unmatched. The CDR3 length is 14 residues. Per the germline V gene, CDR1 is DFQATT and CDR2 is SNEGSKA (reference sequence). The DNA of the CDR3 is TGCAGTGCCACTCGTAGCGGGAGGGGGGGGACCCAGTACTTC. It translates to CSATRSGRGGTQYF.

In this sample, this clonotype is medium-sized. The V gene is TRBV7-8, the J gene TRBJ2-7; 7 nucleotides match TRBD2. CDR3 length: 15 amino acids. Germline CDR1 reads SGHVS; CDR2 reads FQNEAQ. The trim removed 3 bases at V and 6 bases at J, leaving 11 bases unmatched. Written as DNA, the CDR3 is TGTGCCAGCAGCTTGAGGGAGGGCCGTCTCGGCGAGCAGTACTTC. It specifies CASSLREGRLGEQYF. The full variable domain, its missing parts supplied by reference TRBV7-8 and TRBJ2-7, is GAGVSQSPRYKVAKRGQDVALRCDPISGHVSLFWYQQALGQGPEFLTYFQNEAQLDKSGLPSDRFFAERPEGSVSTLKIQRTQQEDSAVYLCASSLREGRLGEQYFGPGTRLTVT.

V and J are TRBV7-2 and TRBJ2-6; D is unclear. The length of the CDR3 is 16 residues. The germline V and J ends were trimmed by 5 bases and 2 bases, with 13 bases remaining between them. CDR1 SGHTA and CDR2 FQGNSA come from the germline V gene. CDR3 amino acids: CASSARVVTGANVLTF. CDR3 nucleotides: TGTGCCAGCAGCGCCCGTGTAGTAACTGGGGCCAACGTCCTGACTTTC.

This clonotype was found a few times. This chain connects TRBV4-2 to TRBJ1-3, with 9 nucleotides matching TRBD1. This CDR3 region has 15 residues. Unmatched junction bases numbered 5, after V lost 4 bases and J lost 4 bases. Germline CDR1 LGHNA, CDR2 YNFKEQ. The CDR3 coding sequence is TGTGCCAGCAGCCCGGGACAGGGATCGGGAAACACCATATATTTT. Its translation: CASSPGQGSGNTIYF.

In its sample, this clonotype was seen a few times. The rearrangement joins TRBV7-3 to TRBJ2-7; the match to TRBD1 covers 7 bases. The CDR3 loop spans 11 amino acids. Per germline, CDR1 SGHTA and CDR2 FQGTGA. The CDR3 nucleotides are TGTGCCAGCAGCCGGGACAGAGCACGAGTTGTC. Protein sequence: CASSRDRARVV.

This clonotype has just a few counts. This chain uses TRBV5-1 with TRBJ2-1; D remains ambiguous. The CDR3 spans 11 residues. V lost 4 bases, J lost 7 bases, and 6 bases lay in between. The germline V gene has CDR1 SGHRS and CDR2 YFSETQ. CDR3 bases: TGCGCCAGCAGCCTCAGGAATGAGCAGTTCTTC. It translates to CASSLRNEQFF. Drawing the rest from reference TRBV5-1 and TRBJ2-1, the complete variable domain is KAGVTQTPRYLIKTRGQQVTLSCSPISGHRSVSWYQQTPGQGLQFLFEYFSETQRNKGNFPGRFSGRQFSNSRSEMNVSTLELGDSALYLCASSLRNEQFFGPGTRLTVL.

A remark on this clonotype: A clone one base away is much larger, so this may be a read error. J is TRBJ2-1 and V is TRBV4-3; 9 bases align to TRBD2. Germline V gives CDR1 LGHNA, CDR2 YSLEER. This CDR3 spans 16 amino acids. The CDR3, as DNA: TGCGCCAGCAACCAAGATCCTAGCGGGACGGGTAATGAGCAGTTCTTC. Translated: CASNQDPSGTGNEQFF.

In its sample, this clonotype was seen a few times. The chain couples TRBV4-1 to TRBJ1-2; 8 bases match TRBD1. The CDR3 consists of 15 residues. The V gene's germline CDR1 is MGHRA and CDR2 YSYEKL. V was pared by 3 bases and J by 6 bases, with 9 bases of the junction left unmatched. CDR3 in amino acids: CASSHPGQASNGYTF. Here the CDR3 DNA reads TGCGCCAGCAGCCATCCGGGACAGGCTAGTAATGGCTACACCTTC.

The table lists this clonotype with a few counts. The chain carries TRBV7-8 and TRBJ2-7, with 7 bases that match TRBD2. CDR1 and CDR2 from the germline V gene are SGHVS and FQNEAQ. Trimming cost V 4 bases and J 5 bases; bases outside gene matches: 8. The length of the CDR3 is 14 residues. In DNA form, the CDR3 reads TGTGCCAGCAGCTGGGCGGGGGTCGGACACGAGCAGTACGTC. It yields the protein CASSWAGVGHEQYV.

This clonotype ranks as medium-sized. At one boundary the junction diverges from the germline segment, which might be a read error. V usage is TRBV7-7 and J usage is TRBJ2-1; TRBD2 aligns across 11 bases. The germline CDR1 and CDR2 sequences are SSHAT and FNYEAQ (reference sequence). The CDR3 contains 18 residues. Here the CDR3 reads CASSQSSGRAPMNNEQFF. DNA of the CDR3: TGTGCTAGCAGCCAGAGTAGCGGGAGGGCCCCCATGAACAATGAGCAGTTCTTC.

The rearrangement joins TRBV9 to TRBJ1-2; a possible D gene is TRBD1 (5 bases). CDR3 size: 13 residues. The V gene lost 3 bases and the J gene lost 9 bases, with 15 bases spanning the gap. CDR1 and CDR2 from the germline V gene are SGDLS and YYNGEE. CDR3 region: CASSAHLQGSYTF. The DNA for the CDR3 is TGTGCCAGCAGCGCCCATCTTCAGGGAAGCTACACCTTC.

About this clonotype itself: Mismatch with germline at one junction end may stem from a read error. V gene TRBV18 combines with J gene TRBJ2-5; 8 bases agree with TRBD2. This CDR3 comprises 16 residues. Germline assignment: CDR1 KGHSH and CDR2 LQKENI. CDR3 amino acids: CTSSPPSGRVGETQYF. The CDR3 DNA is TGTACCAGCTCACCACCGAGCGGGAGAGTCGGAGAGACCCAGTACTTC. Full variable domain (outside the CDR3, taken from reference TRBV18 and TRBJ2-5): NAGVMQNPRHLVRRRGQEARLRCSPMKGHSHVYWYRQLPEEGLKFMVYLQKENIIDESGMPKERFSAEFPKEGPSILRIQQVVRGDSAAYFCTSSPPSGRVGETQYFGPGTRLLVL.

Of note for this clonotype: A much larger clone is a single base away; this may be a read error. The genes are TRBV12-3 or TRBV12-4 and TRBJ1-1; D is unresolved. Between the trimmed V and J ends, which lost 2 bases and 2 bases, there was a span of 9 bases. The CDR3 runs to 14 residues. This chain's CDR3 is CASSLRAINTEAFF. The CDR3 DNA sequence: TGTGCCAGCAGTTTAAGGGCTATTAACACTGAAGCTTTCTTT.

This clonotype was recorded a few times. The rearrangement uses TRBV6-2 or TRBV6-3 and TRBJ2-2; no firm D call. The CDR3 totals 10 residues. Germline V gives CDR1 MNHEY, CDR2 SVGEGT. Trimming stripped 10 bases from V and 4 bases from J, with 4 bases between. As DNA, the CDR3 is TGTGCCACCGGCACCGGGGAGCTGTTTTTT. It translates to CATGTGELFF.

The chain joins TRBV7-9 to TRBJ2-7; D gene unclear. V shed 5 bases and J shed 3 bases, with 17 bases lying between them. The CDR3 runs 15 residues. Per the germline V gene, CDR1 is SEHNR and CDR2 is FQNEAQ (reference sequence). CDR3 amino acids: CASSPNGKRLYEQYF. In DNA, the CDR3 is TGTGCCAGCAGCCCAAATGGGAAGCGCCTCTACGAGCAGTACTTC.

This chain uses TRBV29-1 with TRBJ1-2; 8 bases line up with TRBD1. CDR3 length equals 17 residues. V lost 5 bases to trimming and J lost 4 bases; unmatched junction nucleotides: 18. Per the germline V gene, CDR1 is SQVTM and CDR2 is ANQGSEA. CDR3 loop: CSVSPGQEDPRVYGYTF. CDR3 DNA sequence: TGCAGCGTTTCTCCGGGACAGGAGGATCCTCGTGTCTATGGCTACACCTTC.

The chain recombines TRBV20-1 with TRBJ2-3, with 10 bases aligning to TRBD2. V shed 5 bases and J 0 bases; nucleotides not matched to a gene: 11. The CDR3 extends over 17 amino acids. Germline loops: CDR1 DFQATT, CDR2 SNEGSKA (reference sequence). The CDR3 is CSAVGLAGAPSTDTQYF. The DNA of the CDR3 is TGCAGTGCTGTCGGCCTAGCGGGGGCCCCTAGCACAGATACGCAGTATTTT.

This chain joins TRBV7-2 and TRBJ2-1; the D gene is possibly TRBD1 (6 bases). The CDR3 extends over 16 amino acids. CDR1 and CDR2 from the germline V gene are SGHTA and FQGNSA. V lost 5 bases to trimming and J lost 3 bases, with 17 bases between them. The CDR3 DNA sequence: TGTGCCAGCAGCACACGACGAGGGGGAGACTACAATGAGCAGTTCTTC. Residues: CASSTRRGGDYNEQFF.

This rearrangement joins TRBV12-3 or TRBV12-4 to TRBJ2-3, with 10 bases aligning to TRBD2. The CDR3 loop spans 14 amino acids. The J segment lost 8 bases and the V segment lost 5 bases, leaving 7 bases of the junction unmatched. The CDR3 DNA sequence: TGTGCCAGCAGTAAGGGACTAGCGACGGGTACGCAGTATTTT. Translating gives CASSKGLATGTQYF.

This clonotype has more than one count but fewer than ten. The chain combines TRBV4-3 with TRBJ2-1; D may be TRBD1 (5 bases). CDR1 and CDR2 from the germline V gene are LGHNA and YSLEER. The CDR3 runs 17 residues. The V and J ends lost 3 bases and 9 bases respectively, with 24 bases between them. The CDR3 DNA is TGCGCCAGCAGCCATGCAGGTGGGGCGGTCACCATGTTTGAGCAGTTCTTC. It translates to CASSHAGGAVTMFEQFF.

The V gene is TRBV4-2, the J gene TRBJ2-1; possibly TRBD2 for D (5 bases). CDR1 and CDR2 from the germline V gene are LGHNA and YNFKEQ. This CDR3 has 16 residues. Between the trimmed V and J ends, which lost 0 bases and 5 bases, there was a span of 14 bases. The chain's CDR3 is CASSQEGQLGNNEQFF. The CDR3 nucleotides read TGTGCCAGCAGCCAAGAGGGTCAACTAGGGAACAATGAGCAGTTCTTC.

This clonotype was seen more than once but under ten times. The genes are TRBV7-2 and TRBJ2-3; D unresolved. Germline V gives CDR1 SGHTA, CDR2 FQGNSA. This CDR3 is built from 13 residues. Trimming removed 4 bases from V and 0 bases from J, with 5 bases in between. Here the CDR3 DNA reads TGTGCCAGCAGCTCCACTAGCACAGATACGCAGTATTTT. It encodes CASSSTSTDTQYF.

Points on this clonotype: Compared with germline, one end of the junction differs, possibly owing to a read error. The chain employs TRBV7-2 and TRBJ2-7; 14 bases agree with TRBD2. CDR1 and CDR2 from the germline V gene are SGHTA and FQGNSA. The CDR3 is 15 residues long. The CDR3 spells CASSPSTSGRALQNF. In DNA, the CDR3 is TGTGCCAGCAGCCCCTCGACTAGCGGGAGGGCCTTGCAAAACTTC.

The genes are TRBV6-5 and TRBJ2-1; no clear D. This CDR3 spans 14 amino acids. V gave up 2 bases and J gave up 7 bases, with 12 bases separating them. CDR1 is MNHEY, CDR2 SVGAGI, per germline. CDR3 sequence: CASSYGVPPNEQFF. In nucleotides, the CDR3 is TGTGCCAGCAGTTACGGGGTACCTCCGAATGAGCAGTTCTTC.

The chain is built from TRBV12-3 or TRBV12-4 and TRBJ2-3; 7 positions match TRBD2. V lost 6 bases and J lost 1; bases outside the gene matches: 7. The CDR3 sequence is 15 residues long. For the CDR3, the DNA is TGTGCCAGCAGCAAGCTAGCGGAGGGCACAGATACGCAGTATTTT. Its translation is CASSKLAEGTDTQYF.

This clonotype was seen more than once but under ten times. V usage is TRBV6-2 or TRBV6-3 and J usage is TRBJ2-3; 8 nucleotides match TRBD2. The germline CDR1 and CDR2 sequences are MNHEY and SVGEGT. The CDR3 is 13 residues long. V was pared by 4 bases and J by 13 bases, with 10 bases of the junction left unmatched. CDR3 region: CASSSPLAGDEYF. As DNA, the CDR3 is TGTGCCAGCAGTTCGCCCCTAGCGGGCGACGAGTATTTT.